This T cell receptor beta chain was recovered during a study of T cell responses to AZD1222 COVID-19 vaccine. Notes on the study in general: The number of AZD1222 recipients seropositive at baseline was only five to seven.

With regard to this clone: What it binds is not known.

From germline, CDR1 is SGHRS and CDR2 YFSETQ. Trimming took 1 base from V and 6 from J, leaving 7 bases between them. CDR3 length equals 12 residues. TCRdb's table, derived via immunoSEQ multiplex PCR, lists solely in-frame clones and lacks some. The sample yields some 130,000 clones, approximately 88% seen once. This clonotype was sampled from an adult in good health. The sequences come from peripheral blood, collected on day 0 of AZD1222 vaccination. V usage is TRBV5-1 and J usage is TRBJ1-2; the D gene is possibly TRBD1 (5 bases). As DNA, the CDR3 is TGCGCCAGCAGCTTGTCAGGGAATGGCTACACCTTC. This sequence encodes CASSLSGNGYTF.